What follows is one T cell receptor beta chain and its context. Its target is not known. These data originate in a study of vaccination and CD4 T cells after COVID-19. Whole-study context: The convalescents comprised six males and four females, two of them Hispanic. Cells received overlapping spike peptides from SARS-CoV-2, HCoV-NL63, HCoV-OC43 and HCoV-229E as stimulation.

J lost 4 bases, V lost 0 bases, and 8 bases had no gene match. This CDR3 is 16 amino acids long. Germline loops: CDR1 DFQATT, CDR2 SNEGSKA (reference sequence). The time point was: late sampling 161 to 241 days after vaccination in three convalescent patients. Sample treatment: roughly ten-day PBMC culture with coronavirus spike peptide pools or control peptides (ViraFEST assay). Sequenced with the Oncomine TCR Beta short-read assay was DNA taken from cultured CD4+ T cells. TCRdb processed the PCR reads anew with MiXCR; each CDR3 protein has one entry. Here the sample spans about 22,000 distinct CDR3 sequences, around 46% being singletons.

Sequenced material: CD4+ T cells from blood, cultured in vitro, taken about 7 months after SARS-CoV-2 vaccination. This sequence originates from a human donor who had recovered from COVID-19. The chain joins TRBV20-1 to TRBJ2-1; 8 bases are shared with TRBD2. Here the CDR3 reads CSARDEVTGGYNEQFF. For the CDR3, the DNA is TGCAGTGCTAGAGATGAGGTGACGGGAGGGTACAATGAGCAGTTCTTC.